Shown below are 22 T cell receptor beta chains from a single sample sequenced in a study of T cell responses to AZD1222 COVID-19 vaccine. Measured with immunoSEQ multiplex PCR; TCRdb has only the in-frame clones, and not every one. The table shows fewer than 100,000 clones, with 87% occurring only once. The specimen comprised peripheral blood, sampled 28 days after the second AZD1222 dose. The receptors shown here come from an adult who received the AZD1222 COVID-19 vaccine.

The chain links TRBV5-4 to TRBJ2-5; D is ambiguous. Between the trimmed V and J ends, which lost 0 bases and 2 bases, there was a span of 8 bases. The CDR3 is 14 amino acids. Per germline, CDR1 SGHNT and CDR2 YYREEE (reference sequence). CDR3 in amino acids: CASSLASQQETQYF. As DNA, the CDR3 is TGTGCCAGCAGCTTGGCCTCTCAGCAAGAGACCCAGTACTTC.

The chain is built from TRBV6-5 and TRBJ1-2; TRBD1 aligns across 7 bases. V gave up 0 bases and J gave up 5 bases; unmatched junction bases: 3. Germline CDR1 reads MNHEY; CDR2 reads SVGAGI. There are 14 residues in the CDR3. The CDR3 coding sequence is TGTGCCAGCAGTTACTCGGGGGACAGTTATGGCTACACCTTC. This translates into CASSYSGDSYGYTF.

The chain recombines TRBV5-6 with TRBJ1-5; no clear D. This CDR3 has 15 amino acids. V lost 1 base, J lost 4 bases, and 12 bases lay in between. In germline, CDR1 is SGHDT, CDR2 YYEEEE. The CDR3 DNA reads as TGTGCCAGCAGCTTGCTGGGGAATGGTAATCAGCCCCAGCATTTT. Protein: CASSLLGNGNQPQHF.

This clone was recorded a few times. J is TRBJ2-7 and V is TRBV7-9; the match to TRBD2 covers 12 bases. The CDR3 totals 16 residues. V trimming: 4 bases; J trimming: 4 bases; junction bases outside the gene matches: 8. Germline V gene data show CDR1 as SEHNR and CDR2 as FQNEAQ (reference sequence). The CDR3 sequence is CASSSPGLAGSYEQYF. The CDR3 DNA follows: TGTGCCAGCAGCTCACCGGGACTAGCGGGCTCTTACGAGCAGTACTTC.

The chain couples TRBV12-3 or TRBV12-4 to TRBJ2-2; D uncertain. Between the trimmed V and J ends, which lost 3 bases and 6 bases, there was a span of 5 bases. The CDR3 contains 12 residues. CDR3 loop: CASSFGAGELFF. The CDR3 coding sequence is TGTGCCAGCAGTTTTGGGGCCGGGGAGCTGTTTTTT.

The chain is built from TRBV6-6 and TRBJ1-5; tentatively, D is TRBD1 (5 bases). Germline V gene lookup returns CDR1 MNHNY and CDR2 SVGAGI (reference sequence). The CDR3 consists of 13 residues. Between the trimmed V and J ends, which lost 7 bases and 5 bases, there was a span of 12 bases. The CDR3 sequence: CASTSVGDQPQHF. Here the CDR3 DNA reads TGTGCCAGCACCTCCGTGGGGGATCAGCCCCAGCATTTT.

The V call is TRBV5-6, the J call TRBJ2-1; D ambiguous. The CDR3 runs to 14 residues. V shed 5 bases and J shed 0 bases, with 9 bases lying between them. CDR1 is SGHDT, CDR2 YYEEEE, per germline. The DNA for the CDR3 is TGTGCCAGCAGAGCTCCGAGCTCCTACAATGAGCAGTTCTTC. The encoded protein is CASRAPSSYNEQFF.

The chain couples TRBV19 to TRBJ2-7; 10 bases map to TRBD1. CDR3 length equals 16 residues. The V segment lost 3 bases and the J segment 3 bases; nucleotides outside the gene matches: 8. In germline, CDR1 is LNHDA, CDR2 SQIVND (reference sequence). The CDR3 here is CASSMRQGADFYEQYF. In nucleotides, the CDR3 is TGTGCCAGTAGTATGAGACAGGGGGCAGATTTCTACGAGCAGTACTTC.

The rearrangement uses TRBV12-3 or TRBV12-4 and TRBJ1-2; the D gene is possibly TRBD1 (6 bases). V gave up 6 bases and J gave up 4 bases, with 12 bases separating them. The CDR3 is 13 residues long. In DNA form, the CDR3 reads TGTGCCAGCAGCCCAAGGGGGACCTATGGCTACACCTTC. It translates to CASSPRGTYGYTF.

This chain uses TRBV7-9 with TRBJ2-7, with 12 positions matching TRBD2. CDR1 and CDR2 (germline): SEHNR, FQNEAQ (reference sequence). The CDR3 contains 15 residues. V was pared by 5 bases and J by 7 bases, with 9 bases of the junction left unmatched. The CDR3 loop is CASSRLAGGPHEQYF. The CDR3 DNA follows: TGTGCCAGCAGCCGCCTAGCGGGGGGGCCTCATGAGCAGTACTTC.

The chain combines TRBV5-1 with TRBJ1-1; TRBD1 matches at 9 bases. The CDR3 is 15 residues long. Germline loops: CDR1 SGHRS, CDR2 YFSETQ. Trimming removed 5 bases from V and 5 bases from J; junction bases left unmatched: 10. The CDR3 DNA reads as TGCGCCAGCAGGGACTGGGGACAGGGAGGGACTGAAGCTTTCTTT. Protein product: CASRDWGQGGTEAFF.

The chain employs TRBV3-1 (or the pseudogene TRBV3-2) and TRBJ2-1; TRBD2 matches 8 bases. This CDR3 is built from 16 residues. J lost 6 bases, V lost 2 bases, and 9 bases had no gene match. Germline values: CDR1 LGHDT, CDR2 YNNKEL (reference sequence). The CDR3 loop reads CASSQPRGGPVNEQFF. The DNA for the CDR3 is TGTGCCAGCAGCCAACCCCGGGGGGGGCCCGTCAATGAGCAGTTCTTC.

The genes are TRBV18 and TRBJ2-7; 8 bases fit TRBD1. Germline V gene data show CDR1 as KGHSH and CDR2 as LQKENI. The CDR3 totals 16 residues. V lost 0 bases and J lost 6; bases outside the gene matches: 10. Written as DNA, the CDR3 is TGTGCCAGCTCACCACCAGGGGGACAGGTCAGTAGCGAGCAGTACTTC. Its translation: CASSPPGGQVSSEQYF.

The chain carries TRBV28 and TRBJ1-5, with D maybe TRBD1 (5 bases). Between the trimmed V and J ends, which lost 1 base and 0 bases, there was a span of 16 bases. The V gene's germline CDR1 is MDHEN and CDR2 SYDVKM. The length of the CDR3 is 18 residues. CDR3 loop: CASSLSAGGVYSNQPQHF. DNA for the CDR3: TGTGCCAGCAGTTTATCTGCTGGGGGGGTTTATAGCAATCAGCCCCAGCATTTT.

The chain links TRBV9 to TRBJ1-4; D gene unclear. Trimming pared 4 bases from V and 4 bases from J, leaving 14 bases between. From germline, CDR1 is SGDLS and CDR2 YYNGEE. This CDR3 spans 15 amino acids. CDR3 in DNA: TGTGCCAGCAGCCCCTCGGGGAACCTTAATGAAAAACTGTTTTTT. Its protein product is CASSPSGNLNEKLFF.

This sequence joins TRBV7-3 and TRBJ2-2; a weak D match, TRBD1 (5 bases). The V gene's germline CDR1 is SGHTA and CDR2 FQGTGA. Trimming stripped 2 bases from V and 4 bases from J, with 17 bases between. The CDR3 has 17 amino acids. CDR3 nucleotides: TGTGCCAGCAGCTTAGGGCAGGGTAATGATCGCACCGGGGAGCTGTTTTTT. Encoded protein: CASSLGQGNDRTGELFF.

This clone was observed a handful of times. This chain uses TRBV10-3 with TRBJ2-1; D unresolved. CDR3 length: 11 residues. Germline assignment: CDR1 ENHRY and CDR2 SYGVKD. The V end was cut by 6 bases, the J end by 7 bases, with 7 bases between. The chain's CDR3 is CAIRPWNEQFF. CDR3 DNA: TGTGCCATCAGACCCTGGAATGAGCAGTTCTTC.

The J gene is TRBJ2-2, the V gene TRBV5-1; the D is unclear. Germline assignment: CDR1 SGHRS and CDR2 YFSETQ. The CDR3 spans 16 residues. V lost 0 bases and J lost 0, with 9 bases in between. The CDR3 loop is CASSLEAYANTGELFF. In DNA form, the CDR3 reads TGCGCCAGCAGCTTGGAGGCTTACGCGAACACCGGGGAGCTGTTTTTT.

This clone occurred once. The gene calls are TRBV6-5 and TRBJ1-3, with 7 bases identical to TRBD1. The CDR3 contains 15 residues. The V and J ends lost 6 bases and 0 bases, in that order; junction bases with no gene match: 5. Germline values: CDR1 MNHEY, CDR2 SVGAGI. The DNA of the CDR3 is TGTGCCAGCAGACCACAGGGGAGCTCTGGAAACACCATATATTTT. Translating it yields CASRPQGSSGNTIYF.

CDR3 in amino acids: CASSPRTGIGDQPQHF. The CDR3 region has the DNA TGTGCCAGCAGCCCTCGGACAGGGATCGGGGATCAGCCCCAGCATTTT. The J gene is TRBJ1-5, the V gene TRBV27; TRBD1 matches 8 bases. Germline V lookup: CDR1 MNHEY, CDR2 SMNVEV (reference sequence). The CDR3 runs 16 residues. Germline trimming cut 6 bases from V and 5 bases from J; bases unmatched to any gene: 12.

The J gene is TRBJ1-4, the V gene TRBV7-6, with D possibly being TRBD1 (5 bases). V lost 3 bases, J lost 1 base, and 12 bases lay in between. Looked up from germline, CDR1 is SGHVS and CDR2 is FNYEAQ. The CDR3 covers 16 residues. The CDR3 coding sequence is TGTGCCAGCAGCTTTGGCGGACAACGAACTAATGAAAAACTGTTTTTT. It yields the protein CASSFGGQRTNEKLFF.

This chain connects TRBV18 to TRBJ2-5; TRBD1 might be the D (6 bases). The CDR3 contains 14 residues. Looked up from germline, CDR1 is KGHSH and CDR2 is LQKENI. V lost 3 bases and J lost 1, with 9 bases in between. This CDR3 reads CASSPGQIQETQYF. The DNA for the CDR3 is TGTGCCAGCTCACCTGGACAGATCCAAGAGACCCAGTACTTC.